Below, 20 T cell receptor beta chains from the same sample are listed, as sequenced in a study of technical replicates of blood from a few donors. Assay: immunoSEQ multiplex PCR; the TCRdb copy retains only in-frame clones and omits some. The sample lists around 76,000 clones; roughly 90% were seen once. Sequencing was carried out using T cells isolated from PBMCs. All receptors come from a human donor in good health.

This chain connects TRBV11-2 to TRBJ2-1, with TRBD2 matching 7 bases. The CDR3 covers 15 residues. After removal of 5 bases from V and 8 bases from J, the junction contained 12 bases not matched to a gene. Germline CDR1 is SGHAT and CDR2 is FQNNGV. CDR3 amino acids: CASSPLGGSIYEQFF. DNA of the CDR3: TGTGCCAGCAGCCCCCTAGGCGGGAGTATCTATGAGCAGTTCTTC.

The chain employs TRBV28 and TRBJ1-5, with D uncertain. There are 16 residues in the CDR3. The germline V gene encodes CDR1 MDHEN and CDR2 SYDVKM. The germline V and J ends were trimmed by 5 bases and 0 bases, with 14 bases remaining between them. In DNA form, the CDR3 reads TGTGCCAGCAGTCCCCCGCAGGTGTATAGCAATCAGCCCCAGCATTTT. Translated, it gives CASSPPQVYSNQPQHF.

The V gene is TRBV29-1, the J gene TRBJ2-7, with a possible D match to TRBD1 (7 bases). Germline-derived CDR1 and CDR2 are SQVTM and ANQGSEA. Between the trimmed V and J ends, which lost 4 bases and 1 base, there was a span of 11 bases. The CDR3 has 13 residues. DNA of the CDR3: TGCAGCGTTGGACAGGGAGGTTCCTACGAGCAGTACTTC. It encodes CSVGQGGSYEQYF.

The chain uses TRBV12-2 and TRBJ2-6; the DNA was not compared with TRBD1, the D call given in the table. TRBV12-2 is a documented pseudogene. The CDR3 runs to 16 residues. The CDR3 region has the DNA TGTGCAAGTCGCCACAGGGGCGTCTATGGGGCCAACGTCCTGACTTTC. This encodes CASRHRGVYGANVLTF.

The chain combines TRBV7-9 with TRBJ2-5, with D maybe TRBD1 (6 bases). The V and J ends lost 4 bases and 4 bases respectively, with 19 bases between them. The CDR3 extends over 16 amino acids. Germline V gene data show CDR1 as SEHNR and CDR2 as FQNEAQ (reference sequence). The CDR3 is CASSSITGILGETQYF. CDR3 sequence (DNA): TGTGCCAGCAGCTCGATTACAGGGATCCTGGGAGAGACCCAGTACTTC.

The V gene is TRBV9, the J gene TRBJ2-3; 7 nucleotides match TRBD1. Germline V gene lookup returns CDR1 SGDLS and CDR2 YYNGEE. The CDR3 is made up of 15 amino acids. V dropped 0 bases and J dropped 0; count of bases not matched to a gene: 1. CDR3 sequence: CASSVVGQSTDTQYF. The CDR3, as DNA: TGTGCCAGCAGCGTAGTGGGACAGAGCACAGATACGCAGTATTTT.

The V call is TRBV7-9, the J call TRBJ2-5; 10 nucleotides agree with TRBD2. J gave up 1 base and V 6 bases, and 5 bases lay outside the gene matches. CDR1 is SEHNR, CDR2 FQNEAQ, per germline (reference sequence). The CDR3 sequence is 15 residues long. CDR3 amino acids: CASREREGPQETQYF. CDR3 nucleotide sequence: TGTGCCAGCAGAGAGCGGGAGGGCCCCCAAGAGACCCAGTACTTC.

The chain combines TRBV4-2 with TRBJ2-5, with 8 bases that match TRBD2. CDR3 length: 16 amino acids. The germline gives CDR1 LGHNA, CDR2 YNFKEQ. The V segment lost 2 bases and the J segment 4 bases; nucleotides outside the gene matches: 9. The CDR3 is CASSQQLAAKGETQYF. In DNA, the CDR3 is TGTGCCAGCAGCCAACAACTAGCGGCTAAAGGAGAGACCCAGTACTTC.

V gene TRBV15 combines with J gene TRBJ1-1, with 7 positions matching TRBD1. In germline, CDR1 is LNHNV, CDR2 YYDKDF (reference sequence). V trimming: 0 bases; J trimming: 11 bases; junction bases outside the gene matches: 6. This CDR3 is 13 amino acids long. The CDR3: CATSRDGTDLAFF. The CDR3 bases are TGTGCCACCAGCAGAGATGGGACAGACTTGGCTTTCTTT. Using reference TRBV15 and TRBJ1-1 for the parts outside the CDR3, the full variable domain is DAMVIQNPRYQVTQFGKPVTLSCSQTLNHNVMYWYQQKSSQAPKLLFHYYDKDFNNEADTPDNFQSRRPNTSFCFLDIRSPGLGDTAMYLCATSRDGTDLAFFGQGTRLTVV.

The CDR3 coding sequence is TGCGCCAGCAGCTTCGTACAGGGGGGCAATGAGCAGTTCTTC. Encoded protein: CASSFVQGGNEQFF. The chain employs TRBV5-1 and TRBJ2-1; 8 bases agree with TRBD1. This CDR3 spans 14 amino acids. In germline, CDR1 is SGHRS, CDR2 YFSETQ. Trimming at V came to 2 bases and at J to 6 bases, leaving 4 bases not matched to a gene.

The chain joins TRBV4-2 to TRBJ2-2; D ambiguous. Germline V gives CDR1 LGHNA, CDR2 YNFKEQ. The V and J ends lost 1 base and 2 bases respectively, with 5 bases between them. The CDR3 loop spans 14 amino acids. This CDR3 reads CASSQAPNTGELFF. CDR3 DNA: TGTGCCAGCAGCCAAGCTCCTAACACCGGGGAGCTGTTTTTT.

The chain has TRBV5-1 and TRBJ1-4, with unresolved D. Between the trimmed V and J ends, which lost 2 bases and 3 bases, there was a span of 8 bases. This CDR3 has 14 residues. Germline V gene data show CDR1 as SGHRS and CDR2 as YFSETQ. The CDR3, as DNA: TGCGCCAGCAGCTTATCAGGCTCTAATGAAAAACTGTTTTTT. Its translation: CASSLSGSNEKLFF.

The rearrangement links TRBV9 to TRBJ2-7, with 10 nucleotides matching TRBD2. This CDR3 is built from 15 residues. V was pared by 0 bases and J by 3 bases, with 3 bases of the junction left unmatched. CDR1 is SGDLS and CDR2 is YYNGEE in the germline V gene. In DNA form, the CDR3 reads TGTGCCAGCAGCGTAGGGGTAGCGGGAGGCTACGAGCAGTACTTC. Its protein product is CASSVGVAGGYEQYF.

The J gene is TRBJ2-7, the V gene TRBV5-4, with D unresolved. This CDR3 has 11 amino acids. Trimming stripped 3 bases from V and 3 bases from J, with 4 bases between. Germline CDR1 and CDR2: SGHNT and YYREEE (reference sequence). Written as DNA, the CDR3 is TGTGCCAGCAGCTACGGCTACGAGCAGTACTTC. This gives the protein CASSYGYEQYF. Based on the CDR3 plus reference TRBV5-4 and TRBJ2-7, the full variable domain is ETGVTQSPTHLIKTRGQQVTLRCSSQSGHNTVSWYQQALGQGPQFIFQYYREEENGRGNFPPRFSGLQFPNYSSELNVNALELDDSALYLCASSYGYEQYFGPGTRLTVT.

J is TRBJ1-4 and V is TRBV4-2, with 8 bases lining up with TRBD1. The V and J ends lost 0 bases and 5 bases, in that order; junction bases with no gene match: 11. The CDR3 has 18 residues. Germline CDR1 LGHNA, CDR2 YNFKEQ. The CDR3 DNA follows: TGTGCCAGCAGCCAAGATTATATGCGACAGGGGTGGAATGAAAAACTGTTTTTT. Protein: CASSQDYMRQGWNEKLFF.

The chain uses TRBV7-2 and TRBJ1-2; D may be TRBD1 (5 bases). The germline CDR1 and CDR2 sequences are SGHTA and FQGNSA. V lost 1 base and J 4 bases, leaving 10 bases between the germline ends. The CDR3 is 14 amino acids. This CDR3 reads CASSLEGIPYGYTF. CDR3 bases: TGTGCCAGCAGCTTAGAGGGGATTCCCTATGGCTACACCTTC.

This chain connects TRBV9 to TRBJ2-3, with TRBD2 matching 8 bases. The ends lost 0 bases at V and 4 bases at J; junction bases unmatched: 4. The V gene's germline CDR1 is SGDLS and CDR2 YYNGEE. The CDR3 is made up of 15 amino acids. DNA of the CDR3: TGTGCCAGCAGCGTAGAAGCGGGAGTGGCAGATACGCAGTATTTT. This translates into CASSVEAGVADTQYF.

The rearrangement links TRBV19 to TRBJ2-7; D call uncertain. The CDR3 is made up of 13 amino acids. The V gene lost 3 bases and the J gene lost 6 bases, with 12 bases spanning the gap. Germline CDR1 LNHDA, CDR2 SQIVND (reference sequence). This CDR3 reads CASSMGPSTEQYF. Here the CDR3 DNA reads TGTGCCAGTAGTATGGGCCCATCGACCGAGCAGTACTTC.

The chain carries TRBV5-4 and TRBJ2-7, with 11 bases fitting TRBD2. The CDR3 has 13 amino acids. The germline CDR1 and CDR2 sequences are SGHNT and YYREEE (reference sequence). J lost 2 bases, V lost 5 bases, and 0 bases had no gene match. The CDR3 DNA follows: TGTGCCAGCAGACTAGCGGGAGCCTACGAGCAGTACTTC. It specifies CASRLAGAYEQYF.

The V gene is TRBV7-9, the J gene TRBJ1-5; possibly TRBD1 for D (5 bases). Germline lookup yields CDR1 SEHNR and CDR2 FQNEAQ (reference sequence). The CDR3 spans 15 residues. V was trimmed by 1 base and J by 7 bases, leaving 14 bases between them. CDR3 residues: CASSLDGGTGQPQHF. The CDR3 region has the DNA TGTGCCAGCAGCTTAGACGGGGGGACGGGGCAGCCCCAGCATTTT.